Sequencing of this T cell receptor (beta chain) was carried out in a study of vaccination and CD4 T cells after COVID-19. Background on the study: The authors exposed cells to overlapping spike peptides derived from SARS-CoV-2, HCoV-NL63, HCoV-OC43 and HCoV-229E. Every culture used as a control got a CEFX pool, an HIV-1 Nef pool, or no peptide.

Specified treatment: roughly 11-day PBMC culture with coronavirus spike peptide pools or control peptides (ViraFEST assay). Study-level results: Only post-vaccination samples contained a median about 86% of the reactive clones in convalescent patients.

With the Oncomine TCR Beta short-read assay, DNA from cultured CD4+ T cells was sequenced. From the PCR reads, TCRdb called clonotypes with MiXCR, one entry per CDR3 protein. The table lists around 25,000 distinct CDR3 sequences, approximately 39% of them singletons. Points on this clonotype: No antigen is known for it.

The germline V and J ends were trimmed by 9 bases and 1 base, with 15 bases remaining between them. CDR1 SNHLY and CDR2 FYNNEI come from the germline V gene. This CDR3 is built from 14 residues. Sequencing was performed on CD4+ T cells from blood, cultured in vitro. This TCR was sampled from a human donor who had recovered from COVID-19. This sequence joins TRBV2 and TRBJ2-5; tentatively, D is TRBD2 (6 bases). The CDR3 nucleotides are TGTGCCAGTACACAAGGACTAACCCAAGAGACCCAGTACTTC. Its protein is CASTQGLTQETQYF.